At least ten counts were recorded for the clone carrying this T cell receptor (beta chain). This entry belongs to a study of metastatic and nonmetastatic thyroid tumors. At the level of the study: Across peripheral blood and tumor or nodule tissue samples taken from malignant and benign thyroid patients, the repertoires were compared with one another.

As originally analysed: The study's classifier, a distant-metastasis tool for papillary thyroid cancer, was built using CDR3 differences across clinicopathological groups. Using MiXCR, TCRdb re-called clones from the PCR reads. The V and J calls and clone size come from TCRdb's table, not from the authors' own analysis. The sample shows 35,000 to 45,000 clones, under 4% of them seen only once. CDR1 LGHDT and CDR2 YNNKEL come from the germline V gene (reference sequence). The CDR3 is made up of 15 amino acids. Between the trimmed V and J ends, which lost 1 base and 0 bases, there was a span of 9 bases. No patient had received any treatment before thyroid surgery.

The source is a female donor with papillary thyroid cancer or a benign thyroid nodule (not recorded which). Some clones in this sample may be carry-over from other donors' samples. The sample consisted of blood. The chain combines TRBV3-1 with TRBJ1-1, with D unresolved. The CDR3 DNA is TGTGCCAGCAGCCAAGCTGGCACCATGAACACTGAAGCTTTCTTT. As protein: CASSQAGTMNTEAFF.